This entry concerns a single T cell receptor beta chain. The antigen is unknown. Unmatched junction bases numbered 10, after V lost 3 bases and J lost 3 bases. This CDR3 comprises 16 residues. Germline V CDR1 and CDR2: MNHEY, SVGAGI. The PCR was carried out with 60 Vbeta primers and 13 Jbeta primers. Generated by immunoSEQ multiplex PCR, the TCRdb table keeps only in-frame clones and is missing some. The table has approximately 130,000 clones, over 65% seen once; the top ten hold around 3.6%. This record comes from a study of cytomegalovirus exposure and HLA in healthy donors. Study-wide results and limits: The study labeled 170 or so TCR beta chains cytomegalovirus-associated. Several of the most significant clusters appeared linked to common viral pathogens, based on a later analysis.

The sequence came from a man aged 30-40 years in good health and CMV-seronegative. The genes are TRBV6-5 and TRBJ1-1; 7 positions agree with TRBD1. The source material was PBMCs. The CDR3 reads CASSYQGYRGDTEAFF. DNA of the CDR3: TGTGCCAGCAGTTATCAGGGTTACAGGGGCGACACTGAAGCTTTCTTT.